What follows is one TCR beta chain and its context. CDR3 length: 14 amino acids. Looked up from germline, CDR1 is MNHEY and CDR2 is SVGAGI. V gave up 10 bases and J gave up 2 bases, with 15 bases separating them. The protocol was immunoSEQ multiplex PCR, while the TCRdb copy is restricted to in-frame clones and leaves out a portion. In the table there are around 140,000 clones, around 90% of which are singletons. This entry comes from a study of blood T cell repertoires in COVID-19. Source material: peripheral blood. The TCR originated in a woman aged 60-70 years with acute or convalescent COVID-19. The genes are TRBV6-5 and TRBJ1-3; D is perhaps TRBD1 (5 bases). The CDR3 here is CATSDGGAGNTIYF. CDR3 bases: TGTGCCACCTCTGACGGGGGGGCTGGAAACACCATATATTTT.